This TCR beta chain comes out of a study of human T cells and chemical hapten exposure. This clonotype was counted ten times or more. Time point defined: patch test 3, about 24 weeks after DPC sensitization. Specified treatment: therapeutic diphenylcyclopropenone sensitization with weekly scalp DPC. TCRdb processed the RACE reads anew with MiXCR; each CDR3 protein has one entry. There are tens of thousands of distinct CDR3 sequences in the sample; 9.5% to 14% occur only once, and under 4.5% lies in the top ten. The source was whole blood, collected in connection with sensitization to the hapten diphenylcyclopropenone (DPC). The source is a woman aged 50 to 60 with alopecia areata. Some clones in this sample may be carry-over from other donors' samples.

CDR3 region: CATSVGSGSEAGYYNEQFF. CDR3 in DNA: TGTGCCACCAGTGTTGGCTCCGGATCGGAGGCGGGGTACTACAATGAGCAGTTCTTC. The V gene is TRBV24-1, the J gene TRBJ2-1; tentative D call: TRBD2 (6 bases). CDR3 size: 19 residues. V was pared by 5 bases and J by 3 bases, with 25 bases between. Germline lookup yields CDR1 KGHDR and CDR2 SFDVKD.